This TCR beta chain is drawn from a study of blood T cells in healthy people across ages. Then a second PCR, running about 7 to 11 cycles, was carried out with a sample-barcoded 5' primer and a J-beta primer mix. TCRdb re-derived calls from the 5' RACE reads in MiXCR, one entry per CDR3 protein. The profile covers approximately 770,000 distinct CDR3 sequences, with 58% appearing a single time and approximately 20% taken by the ten largest. Findings of the study overall: The percentage of naive T cells correlated strongly with TCR beta diversity. Among T cells, TCR beta diversity per million cells dropped roughly linearly as age rose.

V was pared by 6 bases and J by 8 bases, with 13 bases of the junction left unmatched. The CDR3 is made up of 16 amino acids. Each donor was a healthy Caucasian individual from Russia, aged 6 to 90. Note on this clonotype: Antigen specificity is unknown.

The receptor was derived from a man aged 30-40 years in good health. This rearrangement joins TRBV12-3 or TRBV12-4 to TRBJ2-4, with 10 bases that match TRBD1. Sequenced input: blood. The DNA of the CDR3 is TGTGCCAGCAGACCGACCGCGGGACAGGGGAAGGACATTCAGTACTTC. The encoded protein is CASRPTAGQGKDIQYF.